This TCR beta chain appears in the sequencing data of a study of cytomegalovirus exposure and HLA in healthy donors. Germline loops: CDR1 SEHNR, CDR2 FQNEAQ (reference sequence). V dropped 5 bases and J dropped 2 bases, with 9 bases sitting between them. This CDR3 region has 14 residues. The PCR was carried out with 60 Vbeta primers and 13 Jbeta primers. Authors' processing steps: An analysis performed later counted 60 million to 90 million unique TCR beta chains (roughly 11 million of them shared). The assay was immunoSEQ multiplex PCR, and TCRdb's table has in-frame clones only and misses some. V and J calls plus clone size are reproduced from that table; the DNA served to infer D and trimming. The profile shows roughly 130,000 clones, roughly two thirds of them singletons. Study-wide results and caveats: 150 or so TCR beta chains were listed as cytomegalovirus-associated. Highly shared variants forming one cluster were likely a sequencing artifact.

A remark on this clone: Its antigen is still unknown.

The chain recombines TRBV7-9 with TRBJ1-4; no firm D call. The specimen was PBMCs. The sequence derives from a man between 25 and 39 years old in good health and CMV-seropositive. In DNA, the CDR3 is TGTGCCAGCAGCCTGAGTATTACTAATGAAAAACTGTTTTTT. Protein product: CASSLSITNEKLFF.